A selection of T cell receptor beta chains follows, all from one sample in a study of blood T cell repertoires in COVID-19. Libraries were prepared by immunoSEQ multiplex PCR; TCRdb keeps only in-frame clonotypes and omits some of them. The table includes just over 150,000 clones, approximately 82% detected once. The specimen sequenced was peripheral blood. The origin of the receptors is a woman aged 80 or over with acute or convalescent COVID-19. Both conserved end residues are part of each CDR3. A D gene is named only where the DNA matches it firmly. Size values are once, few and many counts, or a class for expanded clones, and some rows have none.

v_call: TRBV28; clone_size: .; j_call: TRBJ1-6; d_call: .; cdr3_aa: CASSPDWGGNSPLHF; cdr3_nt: TGTGCCAGCAGCCCCGATTGGGGGGGTAATTCACCCCTCCACTTT
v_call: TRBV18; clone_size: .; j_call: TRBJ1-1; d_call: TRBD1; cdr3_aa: CASSRRQGATGVDTEAFF; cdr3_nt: TGTGCCAGCTCACGCCGACAGGGGGCGACGGGGGTGGACACTGAAGCTTTCTTT
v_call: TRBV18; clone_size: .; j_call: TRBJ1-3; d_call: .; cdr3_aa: CASSPTQGGGNTIYF; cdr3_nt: TGTGCCAGCTCACCAACGCAGGGAGGTGGAAACACCATATATTTT
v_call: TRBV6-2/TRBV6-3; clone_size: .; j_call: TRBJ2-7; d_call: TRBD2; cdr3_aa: CASSNLLAVEQYF; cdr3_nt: TGTGCCAGCAGTAACCTACTAGCGGTCGAGCAGTACTTC
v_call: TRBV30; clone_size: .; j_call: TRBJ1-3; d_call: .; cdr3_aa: CAWSVSVNTIYF; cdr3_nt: TGTGCCTGGAGTGTTTCAGTGAACACCATATATTTT
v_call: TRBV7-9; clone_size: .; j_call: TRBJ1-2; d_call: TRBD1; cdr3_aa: CASSLGQGRDYGYTF; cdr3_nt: TGTGCCAGCAGCTTAGGACAGGGTAGAGACTATGGCTACACCTTC
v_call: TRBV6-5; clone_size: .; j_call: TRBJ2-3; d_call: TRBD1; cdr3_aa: CASTDRATDTQYF; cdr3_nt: TGTGCCAGCACGGACAGGGCAACAGATACGCAGTATTTT
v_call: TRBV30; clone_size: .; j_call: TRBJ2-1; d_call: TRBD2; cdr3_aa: CAWSVLGTSGRTGSYNEQFF; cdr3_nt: TGTGCCTGGAGTGTTCTAGGGACTAGCGGTCGAACGGGCTCCTACAATGAGCAGTTCTTC
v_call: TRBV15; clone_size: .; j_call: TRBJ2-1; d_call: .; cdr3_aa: CATIPGLTYNEQFF; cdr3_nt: TGTGCCACCATCCCGGGACTGACCTACAATGAGCAGTTCTTC
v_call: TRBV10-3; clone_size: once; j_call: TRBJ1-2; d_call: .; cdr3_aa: CATRLGAEGYTF; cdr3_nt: TGTGCCACCCGCCTAGGGGCAGAAGGCTACACCTTC
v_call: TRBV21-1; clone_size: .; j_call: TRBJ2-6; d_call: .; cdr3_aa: CASSKGDSPGANVLTF; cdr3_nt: TGTGCCAGCAGCAAAGGGGACAGCCCTGGGGCCAACGTCCTGACTTTC
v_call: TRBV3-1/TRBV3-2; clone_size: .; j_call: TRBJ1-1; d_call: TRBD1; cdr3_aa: CASSQERGRVSEAFF; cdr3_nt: TGTGCCAGCAGCCAAGAGAGGGGGCGAGTCTCTGAAGCTTTCTTT
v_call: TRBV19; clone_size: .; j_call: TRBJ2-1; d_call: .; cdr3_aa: CASSGRGGSYNEQFF; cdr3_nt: TGTGCCAGTAGTGGGCGCGGAGGCTCCTACAATGAGCAGTTCTTC
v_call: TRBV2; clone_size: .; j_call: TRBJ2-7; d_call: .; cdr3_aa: CASRIIEQYF; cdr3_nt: TGTGCCAGCAGAATCATCGAGCAGTACTTC
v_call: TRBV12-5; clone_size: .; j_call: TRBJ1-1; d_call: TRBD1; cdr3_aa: CASGHGQAEAFF; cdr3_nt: TGTGCTAGTGGCCACGGACAGGCCGAAGCTTTCTTT
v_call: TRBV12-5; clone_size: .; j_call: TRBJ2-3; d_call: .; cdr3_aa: CASGQRTGKSTDTQYF; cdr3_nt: TGTGCTAGTGGACAGCGCACAGGGAAGAGCACAGATACGCAGTATTTT
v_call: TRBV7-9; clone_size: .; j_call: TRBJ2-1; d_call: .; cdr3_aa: CASSSQGYNEQFF; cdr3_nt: TGTGCCAGCAGCTCGCAGGGATACAATGAGCAGTTCTTC
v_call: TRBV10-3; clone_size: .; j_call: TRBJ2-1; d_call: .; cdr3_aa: CAISESVAQFF; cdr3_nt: TGTGCCATCAGTGAGTCCGTAGCGCAGTTCTTC
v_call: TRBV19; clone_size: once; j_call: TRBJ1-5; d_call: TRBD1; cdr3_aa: CASSIGPGQGLGQPQHF; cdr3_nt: TGTGCCAGTAGTATAGGTCCGGGACAGGGTCTTGGTCAGCCCCAGCATTTT
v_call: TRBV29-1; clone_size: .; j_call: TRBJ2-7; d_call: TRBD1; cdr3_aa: CSVEVRDRAYEQYF; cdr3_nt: TGCAGCGTTGAAGTTCGGGACAGGGCCTACGAGCAGTACTTC
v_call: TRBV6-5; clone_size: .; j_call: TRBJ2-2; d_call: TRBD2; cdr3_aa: CASIRLAGGPGELFF; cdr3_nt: TGTGCCAGCATACGGCTAGCGGGAGGCCCCGGGGAGCTGTTTTTT
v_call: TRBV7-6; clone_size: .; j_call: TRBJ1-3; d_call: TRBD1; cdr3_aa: CASSLMTGIENTIYF; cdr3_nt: TGTGCCAGCAGCTTAATGACAGGGATCGAAAACACCATATATTTT
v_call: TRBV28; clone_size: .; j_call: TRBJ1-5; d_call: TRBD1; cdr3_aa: CASNTGHRGDQPQHF; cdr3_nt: TGTGCCAGCAATACGGGGCACAGGGGGGATCAGCCCCAGCATTTT
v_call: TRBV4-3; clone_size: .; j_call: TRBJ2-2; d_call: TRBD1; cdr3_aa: CASSLKYRGHTGELFF; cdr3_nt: TGCGCCAGCAGCCTCAAGTACAGGGGGCACACCGGGGAGCTGTTTTTT
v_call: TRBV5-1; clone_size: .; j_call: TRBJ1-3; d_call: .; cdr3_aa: CASSLVGDSGNTIYF; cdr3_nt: TGCGCCAGCAGCTTGGTAGGGGACTCTGGAAACACCATATATTTT
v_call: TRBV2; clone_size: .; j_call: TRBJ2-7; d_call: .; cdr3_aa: CASSESTGAYEQYF; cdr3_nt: TGTGCCAGCAGTGAAAGCACAGGAGCCTACGAGCAGTACTTC
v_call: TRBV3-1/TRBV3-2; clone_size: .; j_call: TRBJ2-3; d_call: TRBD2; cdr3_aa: CASSLGLAGEGTQYF; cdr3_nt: TGTGCCAGCAGCCTTGGACTAGCGGGAGAGGGTACGCAGTATTTT
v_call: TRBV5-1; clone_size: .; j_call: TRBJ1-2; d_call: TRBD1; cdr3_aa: CASSLGNPRDRGTGYTF; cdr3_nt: TGCGCCAGCAGCTTGGGAAACCCCCGGGACAGGGGAACTGGCTACACCTTC
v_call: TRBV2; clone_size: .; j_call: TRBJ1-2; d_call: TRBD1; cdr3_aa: CASSPGQTYGYTF; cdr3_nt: TGTGCCAGCAGTCCGGGACAGACATATGGCTACACCTTC
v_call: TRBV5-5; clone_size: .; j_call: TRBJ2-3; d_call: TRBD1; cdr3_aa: CASSLVGTGTQYF; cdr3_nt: TGTGCCAGCAGCTTGGTAGGGACAGGTACGCAGTATTTT
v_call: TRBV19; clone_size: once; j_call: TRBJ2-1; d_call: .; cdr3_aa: CASKRGSGVYNEQFF; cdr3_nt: TGTGCCAGTAAGCGGGGTTCAGGGGTCTACAATGAGCAGTTCTTC
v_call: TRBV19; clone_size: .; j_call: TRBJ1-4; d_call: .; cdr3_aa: CASSGEGRGEKLFF; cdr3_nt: TGTGCCAGTAGTGGGGAGGGAAGAGGTGAAAAACTGTTTTTT
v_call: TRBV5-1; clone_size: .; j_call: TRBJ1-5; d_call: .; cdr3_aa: CASSLAGGNQPQHF; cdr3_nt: TGCGCCAGCAGCTTGGCCGGGGGCAATCAGCCCCAGCATTTT
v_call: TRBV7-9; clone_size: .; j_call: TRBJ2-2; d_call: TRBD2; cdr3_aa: CATDSFGLAGRTGELFF; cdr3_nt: TGTGCCACGGACAGTTTTGGACTAGCGGGACGAACCGGGGAGCTGTTTTTT
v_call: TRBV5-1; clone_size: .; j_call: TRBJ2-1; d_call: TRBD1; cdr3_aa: CASSLEGGEVYNEQFF; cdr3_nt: TGCGCCAGCAGCTTGGAAGGGGGCGAGGTGTACAATGAGCAGTTCTTC